This record looks at one TCR beta chain sequence and its context. TCRdb's copy holds only in-frame clones and misses some; the assay was immunoSEQ multiplex PCR. There are some 350,000 clones in the sample; 70% to 90% occur only once, and about 3.3% lies in the top ten. This record comes from a study of Ad26.COV2.S vaccination and SARS-CoV-2 variants. Treatment denoted: some 19 received Ad26.COV2.S at low or high dose, single or two shots; 5 received placebo; per-sample allocation not given. Day 63 after the first injection of vaccine or placebo was the sampling time. Expressing Wuhan-strain SARS-CoV-2 spike, an Ad26 vector served as the vaccine. With 0 bases clipped from V and 4 bases from J, the junction kept 5 bases outside the gene matches. The germline gives CDR1 SGDLS, CDR2 YYNGEE. The CDR3 contains 15 residues.

The TCR originated in a person aged 18-65 years who received the Ad26.COV2.S COVID-19 vaccine or a placebo. The sample in question was peripheral blood, obtained in a trial of Ad26.COV2.S vaccine versus placebo. V usage is TRBV9 and J usage is TRBJ2-3; 7 nucleotides line up with TRBD2. CDR3 nucleotide sequence: TGTGCCAGCAGCGTAGGAGGGACTATGTCAGATACGCAGTATTTT. Translated, it gives CASSVGGTMSDTQYF.